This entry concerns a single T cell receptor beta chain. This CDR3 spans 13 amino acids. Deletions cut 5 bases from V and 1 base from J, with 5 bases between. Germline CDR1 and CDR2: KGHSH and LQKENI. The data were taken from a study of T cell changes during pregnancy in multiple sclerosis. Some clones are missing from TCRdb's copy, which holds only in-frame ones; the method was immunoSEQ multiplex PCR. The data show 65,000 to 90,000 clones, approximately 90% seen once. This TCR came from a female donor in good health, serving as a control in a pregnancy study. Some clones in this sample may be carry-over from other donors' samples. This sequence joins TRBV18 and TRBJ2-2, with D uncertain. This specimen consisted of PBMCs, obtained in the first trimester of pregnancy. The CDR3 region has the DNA TGTGCCAGCTCATCCCAGAACACCGGGGAGCTGTTTTTT. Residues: CASSSQNTGELFF.